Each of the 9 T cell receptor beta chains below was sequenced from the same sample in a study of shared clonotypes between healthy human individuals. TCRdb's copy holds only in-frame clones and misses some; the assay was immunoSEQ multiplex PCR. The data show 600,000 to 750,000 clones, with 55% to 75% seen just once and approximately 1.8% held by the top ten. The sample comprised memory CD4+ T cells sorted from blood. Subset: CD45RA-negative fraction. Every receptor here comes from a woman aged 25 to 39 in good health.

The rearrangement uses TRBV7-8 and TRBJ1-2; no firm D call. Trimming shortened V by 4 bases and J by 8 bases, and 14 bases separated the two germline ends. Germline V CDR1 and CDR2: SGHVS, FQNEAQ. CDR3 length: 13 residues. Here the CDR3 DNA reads TGTGCCAGCAGCTCGGCCCCAGGTCGGGGCTACACCTTC. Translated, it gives CASSSAPGRGYTF.

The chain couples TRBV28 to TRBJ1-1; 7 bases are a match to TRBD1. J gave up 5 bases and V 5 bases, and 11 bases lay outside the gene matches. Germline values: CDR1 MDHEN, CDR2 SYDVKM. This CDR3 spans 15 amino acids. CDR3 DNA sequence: TGTGCCAGCAGTCTCGGAGGCAGGGGGGATACTGAAGCTTTCTTT. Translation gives CASSLGGRGDTEAFF.

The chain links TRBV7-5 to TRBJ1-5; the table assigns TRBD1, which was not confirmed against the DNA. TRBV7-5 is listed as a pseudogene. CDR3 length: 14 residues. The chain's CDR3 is CVRSSEDRDQPQHF. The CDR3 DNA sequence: TGTGTCAGAAGCTCAGAAGACAGGGATCAGCCCCAGCATTTT.

The CDR3 region has the DNA TGTGCCAGCAGCCCTAGCAGAAACACCGGGGAGCTGTTTTTT. Encoded protein: CASSPSRNTGELFF. The J gene is TRBJ2-2, the V gene TRBV7-3, with TRBD2 as a possible D gene (5 bases). The germline gives CDR1 SGHTA, CDR2 FQGTGA. The CDR3 is made up of 14 amino acids. The V end lost 5 bases, the J end lost 2 bases, and 9 bases lay between the germline ends.

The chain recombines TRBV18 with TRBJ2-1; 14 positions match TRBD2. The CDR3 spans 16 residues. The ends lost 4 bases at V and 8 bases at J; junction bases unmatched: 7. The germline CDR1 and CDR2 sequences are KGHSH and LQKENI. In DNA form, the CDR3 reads TGTGCCAGCTCACGCTCGGGACTAGCGGGAGCTGATGAGCAGTTCTTC. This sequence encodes CASSRSGLAGADEQFF.

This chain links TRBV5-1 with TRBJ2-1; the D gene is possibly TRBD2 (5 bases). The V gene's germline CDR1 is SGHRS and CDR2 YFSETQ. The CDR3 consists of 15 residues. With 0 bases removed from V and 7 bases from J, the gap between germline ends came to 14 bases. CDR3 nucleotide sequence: TGCGCCAGCAGCTTGGGGCGGGTGGGCCTGAATGAGCAGTTCTTC. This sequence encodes CASSLGRVGLNEQFF.

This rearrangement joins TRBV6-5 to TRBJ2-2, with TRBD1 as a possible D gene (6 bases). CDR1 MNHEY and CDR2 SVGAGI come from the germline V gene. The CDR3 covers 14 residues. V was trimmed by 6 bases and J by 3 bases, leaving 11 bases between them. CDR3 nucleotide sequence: TGTGCCAGCAGCTTGGGACAACACACCGGGGAGCTGTTTTTT. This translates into CASSLGQHTGELFF.

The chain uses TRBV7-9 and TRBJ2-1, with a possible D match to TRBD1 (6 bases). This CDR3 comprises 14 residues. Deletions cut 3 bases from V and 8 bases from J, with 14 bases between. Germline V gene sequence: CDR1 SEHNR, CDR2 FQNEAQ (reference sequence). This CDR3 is CASSFGQGMHEQFF. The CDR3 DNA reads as TGTGCCAGCAGCTTCGGCCAGGGGATGCATGAGCAGTTCTTC.

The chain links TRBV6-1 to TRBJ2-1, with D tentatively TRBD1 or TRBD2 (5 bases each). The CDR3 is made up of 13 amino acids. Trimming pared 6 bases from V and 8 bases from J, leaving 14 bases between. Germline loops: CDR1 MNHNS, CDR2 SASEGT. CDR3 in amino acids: CASRGVLGDEQFF. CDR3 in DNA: TGTGCCAGCAGGGGGGTTCTGGGGGATGAGCAGTTCTTC.